These T cell receptor beta chains were read from a single sample in a study of shared clonotypes between healthy human individuals. This table comes from immunoSEQ multiplex PCR, and its TCRdb copy is limited to in-frame clones, with some not included. The data hold 500,000 to 550,000 clones, with more than 95% observed a single time. The specimen sequenced was naive CD4+ T cells sorted from blood. The receptors stem from a woman in her 30s in good health. Both conserved end residues are trimmed from each CDR3.

v_call,j_call,cdr3_aa
TRBV7-9,TRBJ2-7,ASSLTRGFYEQY
TRBV19,TRBJ1-5,ASSISGGGRNQPQH
TRBV9,TRBJ1-3,ASSVEASSGNTIY
TRBV7-2,TRBJ1-1,ASSFGTNTEAF
TRBV7-9,TRBJ1-2,ASSRTGQGSGYT
TRBV10-3,TRBJ1-5,AISGGLNQPQH
TRBV10-3,TRBJ2-3,AISDITGLAGDTQY
TRBV7-8,TRBJ1-5,ASSLTGDRGYQPQH
TRBV7-9,TRBJ2-1,ASSLAVQVGEQF
TRBV10-3,TRBJ2-3,AIMTGFTDTQY
TRBV6-4,TRBJ2-1,ASRPPEGRSYNEQF
TRBV2,TRBJ2-5,ATSGGSLQETQY
TRBV5-1,TRBJ2-7,ASSLEGIGYEQY
TRBV29-1,TRBJ2-7,SVVPGGLTPYEQY
TRBV7-9,TRBJ2-7,ASSFGSAEQY
TRBV10-3,TRBJ2-1,AISADRYNEQF
TRBV6-1,TRBJ1-2,ASSEANRGYYGYT
TRBV14,TRBJ2-3,ASSQDKLAGDTQY
TRBV19,TRBJ1-3,ASTTGRSSGNTIY
TRBV18,TRBJ1-4,ASSPGGDRNEKLF
TRBV6-5,TRBJ1-1,ASSYFGNTEAF
TRBV7-2,TRBJ2-7,ASSPGRASYEQY
TRBV11-2,TRBJ2-7,ASGPAGGKEQY
TRBV2,TRBJ1-4,ASRPGQGNEKLF
TRBV10-2,TRBJ2-7,ASRDSEQY
TRBV15,TRBJ2-1,ATSRTTGTRGGRRF
TRBV5-1,TRBJ1-1,ASSLAQARAEAF
TRBV18,TRBJ1-1,ASSPPGRTEAF
TRBV6-1,TRBJ1-1,ASRDRAANTEAF
TRBV6-5,TRBJ1-2,ASRPTGSKGGYT
TRBV28,TRBJ2-7,ASSPRVAVSYEQY
TRBV25-1,TRBJ1-2,ASSEWGRREGYT
TRBV28,TRBJ2-1,ASSYPRGRENYNEQF
TRBV27,TRBJ2-5,ASRADSQETQY
TRBV15,TRBJ2-1,ATSSIEHARGLGYNEQF